One and the same sample provided the 3 T cell receptor beta chains below, sequenced in a study of spatial heterogeneity in lung cancer. Findings and caveats of the study: Counts of expanded intratumoral alpha and beta TCRs tracked tumor mutation counts.

No cognate antigen is known for these TCRs. From the 5' RACE reads, TCRdb called clonotypes with MiXCR, one entry per CDR3 protein. The table has about 12,000 distinct CDR3 sequences, roughly 5.2% seen once. Time point of the sample: sample taken at primary tumor resection. Source: lung tumor tissue, taken at surgery. These receptors were collected from a male donor with early-stage non-small cell lung cancer.

This clonotype was recorded at least ten times. This sequence joins TRBV29-1 and TRBJ2-7, with 13 nucleotides matching TRBD2. Germline assignment: CDR1 SQVTM and CDR2 ANQGSEA. The CDR3 has 15 residues. V lost 5 bases to trimming and J lost 4 bases; unmatched junction nucleotides: 8. CDR3 sequence: CSVLRLAGGVYEQYV. The CDR3 nucleotides read TGCAGCGTTCTACGACTAGCGGGAGGAGTGTACGAGCAGTACGTC.

This clonotype was seen many times. The J gene is TRBJ1-1, the V gene TRBV30, with D unclear. Looked up from germline, CDR1 is GTSNPN and CDR2 is SVGIG (reference sequence). Trimming took 2 bases from V and 4 from J, leaving 11 bases between them. The CDR3 is 13 residues long. This CDR3 is CAWSPGRSTEAFF. CDR3 bases: TGTGCCTGGAGTCCCGGACGAAGCACTGAAGCTTTCTTT. The full variable domain, completed using reference TRBV30 and TRBJ1-1, is SQTIHQWPATLVQPVGSPLSLECTVEGTSNPNLYWYRQAAGRGLQLLFYSVGIGQISSEVPQNLSASRPQDRQFILSSKKLLLSDSGFYLCAWSPGRSTEAFFGQGTRLTVV.

V usage is TRBV20-1 and J usage is TRBJ1-1; D unclear. This CDR3 comprises 11 residues. The germline V gene encodes CDR1 DFQATT and CDR2 SNEGSKA (reference sequence). The V gene lost 3 bases and the J gene lost 0 bases, with 2 bases spanning the gap. The CDR3 coding sequence is TGCAGTGCTAGGATGAACACTGAAGCTTTCTTT. Protein: CSARMNTEAFF.